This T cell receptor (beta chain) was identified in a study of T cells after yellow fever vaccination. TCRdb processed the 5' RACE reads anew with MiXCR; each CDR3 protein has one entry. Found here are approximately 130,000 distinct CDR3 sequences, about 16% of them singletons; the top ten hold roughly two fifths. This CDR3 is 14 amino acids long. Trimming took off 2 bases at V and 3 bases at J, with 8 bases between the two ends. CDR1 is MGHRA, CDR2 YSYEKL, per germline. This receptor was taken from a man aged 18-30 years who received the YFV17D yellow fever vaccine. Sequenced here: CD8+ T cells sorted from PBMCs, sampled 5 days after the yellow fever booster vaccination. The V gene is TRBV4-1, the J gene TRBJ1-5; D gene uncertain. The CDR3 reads CASSQSNNNQPQHF. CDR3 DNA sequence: TGCGCCAGCAGCCAATCCAACAACAATCAGCCCCAGCATTTT.